Listed here are 15 T cell receptor beta chains from one sample, sequenced in a study of blood T cells in healthy people across ages. Primers used in a second PCR of roughly 6 to 12 cycles were a sample-barcoded 5' primer and a J-beta primer mix. TCRdb re-analysed the 5' RACE reads in MiXCR, keeping a single row per CDR3 protein. The sample includes 1.2 million to 1.5 million distinct CDR3 sequences, roughly 40% of them seen just once. Sequenced sample: blood. These receptors came from a woman aged 18 to 35 in good health.

A few counts support this clonotype. This chain connects TRBV12-3 or TRBV12-4 to TRBJ2-3, with D tentatively TRBD2 (7 bases). Trimming removed 5 bases at V and 2 bases at J, with 32 bases between. The CDR3 is 21 residues long. This CDR3 is CASSPNVARLGASGYTDTQYF. CDR3 nucleotides: TGTGCCAGCAGTCCCAACGTCGCCCGATTGGGGGCTAGCGGTTACACAGATACGCAGTATTTT.

This clonotype was seen a handful of times. The chain has TRBV2 and TRBJ2-1; unclear D gene. The germline gives CDR1 SNHLY, CDR2 FYNNEI. Trimming stripped 8 bases from V and 6 bases from J, with 8 bases between. The CDR3 is 11 residues long. The CDR3: CASGKPNEQFF. The CDR3 nucleotides read TGTGCCAGCGGGAAACCCAATGAGCAGTTCTTC.

The table lists this clonotype with a few counts. This chain links TRBV7-9 with TRBJ2-7, with 11 bases fitting TRBD2. From germline, CDR1 is SEHNR and CDR2 FQNEAQ (reference sequence). With 6 bases clipped from V and 1 base from J, the junction kept 5 bases outside the gene matches. The CDR3 is made up of 15 amino acids. The CDR3 DNA sequence: TGTGCCAGCAGGACTACTAGCGGGGGATCCTACGAGCAGTACTTC. It is translated as CASRTTSGGSYEQYF.

The chain uses TRBV27 and TRBJ1-2; TRBD1 matches at 7 bases. The CDR3 covers 15 residues. The V and J ends lost 0 bases and 5 bases, in that order; junction bases with no gene match: 6. Germline V gene sequence: CDR1 MNHEY, CDR2 SMNVEV (reference sequence). CDR3 amino acids: CASSLSSGDRYGYTF. CDR3 DNA: TGTGCCAGCAGTTTATCCTCCGGGGACAGATATGGCTACACCTTC.

This clonotype appeared a few times. The V and J genes are TRBV6-1 and TRBJ2-3, with 11 bases matching TRBD2. This CDR3 has 15 amino acids. J lost 5 bases, V lost 6 bases, and 7 bases had no gene match. Germline lookup yields CDR1 MNHNS and CDR2 SASEGT. The DNA for the CDR3 is TGTGCCAGCAGATTAGCGGGAGGGCCAAGAGATACGCAGTATTTT. This codes for CASRLAGGPRDTQYF.

This chain joins TRBV5-6 and TRBJ1-1, with 10 positions matching TRBD1. Per germline, CDR1 SGHDT and CDR2 YYEEEE. The CDR3 spans 16 residues. Unmatched junction bases numbered 9, after V lost 4 bases and J lost 3 bases. The CDR3 reads CASSGGQGIMDTEAFF. CDR3 in DNA: TGTGCCAGCAGCGGGGGACAGGGGATTATGGACACTGAAGCTTTCTTT.

This clonotype was observed at least ten times. This sequence joins TRBV20-1 and TRBJ2-3, with D perhaps matching TRBD1 (6 bases). From germline, CDR1 is DFQATT and CDR2 SNEGSKA (reference sequence). The CDR3 length is 13 residues. V lost 5 bases and J lost 3, with 12 bases in between. This CDR3 reads CSAPRDTTDTQYF. CDR3 DNA: TGCAGTGCTCCCCGGGACACAACAGATACGCAGTATTTT.

This clonotype was recorded a few times. The chain has TRBV12-3 or TRBV12-4 and TRBJ1-1; maybe TRBD1 (5 bases). The CDR3 has 14 residues. Between the trimmed V and J ends, which lost 0 bases and 3 bases, there was a span of 8 bases. The CDR3 sequence: CASSLARGDTEAFF. The CDR3 DNA sequence: TGTGCCAGCAGTTTAGCGCGGGGGGACACTGAAGCTTTCTTT.

The rearrangement links TRBV28 to TRBJ2-6; tentative D call: TRBD2 (5 bases). CDR1 MDHEN and CDR2 SYDVKM come from the germline V gene. V was cut by 5 bases and J by 1 base, with 12 bases left in between. The CDR3 is made up of 16 amino acids. This CDR3 reads CASSRRGPSGANVLTF. CDR3 in DNA: TGTGCCAGCAGTCGCCGCGGGCCTTCTGGGGCCAACGTCCTGACTTTC.

Notes on this clonotype: At one end, the junction sequence differs from germline, possibly due to a read error. The chain links TRBV5-1 to TRBJ1-1; no firm D call. Germline V CDR1 and CDR2: SGHRS, YFSETQ. This CDR3 contains 14 residues. The CDR3 nucleotides read TGCGCCGGCAGCTTCCAGACGGAGAACACTGAAGCTTTCTTT. Protein: CAGSFQTENTEAFF.

Many counts were recorded for this clonotype. CDR3 amino acids: CASSAADLYEQYF. The DNA for the CDR3 is TGTGCCAGCAGTGCGGCCGACCTCTACGAGCAGTACTTC. J is TRBJ2-7 and V is TRBV12-3 or TRBV12-4; D gene ambiguous. The germline V and J ends were trimmed by 5 bases and 3 bases, with 11 bases remaining between them. This CDR3 has 13 residues.

This chain uses TRBV7-2 with TRBJ2-3; 9 bases align to TRBD2. With 1 base clipped from V and 6 bases from J, the junction kept 8 bases outside the gene matches. There are 16 residues in the CDR3. Germline values: CDR1 SGHTA, CDR2 FQGNSA. The CDR3 spells CASSLGSAGGLDTQYF. The CDR3 coding sequence is TGTGCCAGCAGCTTAGGGTCAGCGGGAGGATTGGATACGCAGTATTTT.

The chain is built from TRBV20-1 and TRBJ1-1; a weak D match, TRBD1 (6 bases). Germline CDR1 and CDR2: DFQATT and SNEGSKA (reference sequence). Trimming took off 8 bases at V and 3 bases at J, with 16 bases between the two ends. CDR3 length equals 13 residues. The CDR3 is CSSREGQYTEAFF. CDR3 coding DNA: TGCAGTTCCCGAGAAGGACAGTACACTGAAGCTTTCTTT.

In this sample, this clonotype turned up once. The chain is built from TRBV3-1 and TRBJ2-3, with D tentatively TRBD2 (6 bases). Germline V gene data show CDR1 as LGHDT and CDR2 as YNNKEL (reference sequence). The CDR3 totals 14 residues. The CDR3 nucleotides read TGTACCACCAGCCAAGTTAGCGGAACAGATACGCAGTATTTT. As protein: CTTSQVSGTDTQYF.

This clonotype was observed a single time. The CDR3 here is CASHSGRASDEQYF. The CDR3 region has the DNA TGCGCCAGCCATAGCGGGAGGGCTTCCGACGAGCAGTACTTC. The gene calls are TRBV5-1 and TRBJ2-5; 11 bases agree with TRBD2. Gene TRBJ2-7 matches the end of the DNA better, so the J call may be wrong. CDR1 is SGHRS, CDR2 YFSETQ, per germline. This CDR3 comprises 14 residues.